Listed here are 25 T cell receptor beta chains from one sample, sequenced in a study of cytomegalovirus exposure and HLA in healthy donors. Sequencing used immunoSEQ multiplex PCR; TCRdb keeps in-frame clones, though not all of them. The table lists 120,000 to 150,000 clones, roughly 90% of them singletons. The sequenced sample consisted of PBMCs. These receptors came from a man between 18 and 29 years old in good health and CMV-seropositive.

The chain links TRBV5-1 to TRBJ2-1; no firm D call. Germline V gene lookup returns CDR1 SGHRS and CDR2 YFSETQ. This CDR3 spans 13 amino acids. Trimming took off 5 bases at V and 6 bases at J, with 12 bases between the two ends. The CDR3 loop reads CASSKPPGNEQFF. The CDR3 nucleotides read TGCGCCAGCAGTAAGCCGCCGGGCAATGAGCAGTTCTTC.

V usage is TRBV7-9 and J usage is TRBJ2-1, with TRBD2 as a possible D gene (5 bases). V lost 4 bases and J 9 bases, leaving 7 bases between the germline ends. The CDR3 has 11 residues. Germline assignment: CDR1 SEHNR and CDR2 FQNEAQ (reference sequence). The CDR3 loop reads CASSYRGEQFF. The CDR3 DNA follows: TGTGCCAGCAGCTATCGGGGTGAGCAGTTCTTC. Variable domain in full (rest from reference TRBV7-9 and TRBJ2-1): DTGVSQNPRHKITKRGQNVTFRCDPISEHNRLYWYRQTLGQGPEFLTYFQNEAQLEKSRLLSDRFSAERPKGSFSTLEIQRTEQGDSAMYLCASSYRGEQFFGPGTRLTVL.

J is TRBJ1-2 and V is TRBV15, with 8 bases identical to TRBD1. Germline CDR1 reads LNHNV; CDR2 reads YYDKDF (reference sequence). With 1 base clipped from V and 7 bases from J, the junction kept 11 bases outside the gene matches. CDR3 size: 16 residues. CDR3 loop: CATSRGGQGASGGYTF. As DNA, the CDR3 is TGTGCCACCAGCAGAGGTGGGCAGGGGGCATCAGGTGGCTACACCTTC.

The genes are TRBV5-1 and TRBJ2-2; the D gene is possibly TRBD1 (6 bases). The CDR3 is made up of 15 amino acids. Trimming pared 4 bases from V and 1 base from J, leaving 11 bases between. Germline-derived CDR1 and CDR2 are SGHRS and YFSETQ. The CDR3 protein is CASSTQTGNTGELFF. The CDR3 DNA reads as TGCGCCAGCAGCACCCAGACAGGGAACACCGGGGAGCTGTTTTTT.

The chain is built from TRBV19 and TRBJ1-6; a possible D gene is TRBD1 (6 bases). CDR1 is LNHDA and CDR2 is SQIVND in the germline V gene (reference sequence). The length of the CDR3 is 13 residues. Trimming stripped 6 bases from V and 10 bases from J, with 13 bases between. The CDR3 protein is CASRAQGESPLHF. The CDR3 DNA sequence: TGTGCCAGTAGAGCACAGGGAGAATCACCCCTCCACTTT.

The V call is TRBV14, the J call TRBJ1-1; D not certain. Germline V gene sequence: CDR1 SGHDN, CDR2 FVKESK. The ends were cut back, 4 bases at V and 1 base at J, with 10 bases in the middle. This CDR3 comprises 14 residues. This CDR3 reads CASSPRGGNTEAFF. The CDR3 DNA is TGTGCCAGCAGCCCCCGGGGAGGGAACACTGAAGCTTTCTTT.

This clone occurred once. This sequence joins TRBV6-5 and TRBJ2-3; TRBD1 might be the D (6 bases). Germline CDR1 reads MNHEY; CDR2 reads SVGAGI. Trimming removed 6 bases at V and 2 bases at J, with 12 bases between. The CDR3 is made up of 14 amino acids. The CDR3 is CASRSQGDTDTQYF. DNA for the CDR3: TGTGCCAGCAGGTCACAGGGAGACACAGATACGCAGTATTTT.

This clone was counted once. The chain couples TRBV25-1 to TRBJ2-1; TRBD2 matches 8 bases. The V and J ends lost 5 bases and 6 bases, in that order; junction bases with no gene match: 3. Germline values: CDR1 MGHDK, CDR2 SYGVNS. The CDR3 sequence is 13 residues long. CDR3 DNA sequence: TGTGCCAGCAGTATACTAGCGGCCAATGAGCAGTTCTTC. It encodes CASSILAANEQFF.

This rearrangement joins TRBV27 to TRBJ1-2; TRBD1 agrees at 12 bases. The CDR3 contains 15 residues. In germline, CDR1 is MNHEY, CDR2 SMNVEV (reference sequence). J was trimmed by 4 bases and V by 4 bases; bases with no gene match: 4. The CDR3 is CASSSGTGGGYGYTF. CDR3 coding DNA: TGTGCCAGCAGTTCAGGGACAGGGGGCGGCTATGGCTACACCTTC.

The chain has TRBV5-1 and TRBJ2-7, with 9 bases aligning to TRBD1. The CDR3 is made up of 15 amino acids. V shed 0 bases, J shed 5 bases, and the junction held 6 bases outside the gene matches. Germline CDR1 is SGHRS and CDR2 is YFSETQ. The CDR3, as DNA: TGCGCCAGCAGCTTGGAGGGACAGGGCCGGGACGAGCAGTACTTC. It codes for CASSLEGQGRDEQYF.

The chain couples TRBV28 to TRBJ1-5; D gene uncertain. The CDR3 contains 14 residues. V gave up 11 bases and J gave up 2 bases, with 16 bases separating them. Germline assignment: CDR1 MDHEN and CDR2 SYDVKM. For the CDR3, the DNA is TGTGCCGCATCGCCTAAAGTTGGCAATCAGCCCCAGCATTTT. This codes for CAASPKVGNQPQHF.

This chain connects TRBV9 to TRBJ2-1, with 14 bases aligning to TRBD2. This CDR3 is built from 18 residues. Germline CDR1 and CDR2: SGDLS and YYNGEE. Trimming cost V 3 bases and J 0 bases; bases outside gene matches: 5. The CDR3 DNA follows: TGTGCCAGCAGCGAGGGACTAGCGGGGGCCATCTCCTACAATGAGCAGTTCTTC. This codes for CASSEGLAGAISYNEQFF.

Points on this clone: Other DNA sequences within the sample encode an identical CDR3. This chain connects TRBV5-4 to TRBJ2-7; 10 nucleotides match TRBD2. The germline V gene has CDR1 SGHNT and CDR2 YYREEE (reference sequence). The CDR3 extends over 14 amino acids. Unmatched junction bases numbered 1, after V lost 2 bases and J lost 2 bases. Written as DNA, the CDR3 is TGTGCCAGCAGCTTAGCGGGGGGGACCTACGAGCAGTACTTC. This sequence encodes CASSLAGGTYEQYF.

The chain joins TRBV29-1 to TRBJ2-7; TRBD1 aligns across 7 bases. The CDR3 covers 16 residues. Germline CDR1 SQVTM, CDR2 ANQGSEA. V was clipped by 1 base and J by 0 bases; unmatched bases: 9. This chain's CDR3 is CSVEVIAQGSSYEQYF. The CDR3, as DNA: TGCAGCGTTGAAGTTATAGCACAGGGGAGCTCCTACGAGCAGTACTTC.

The chain uses TRBV6-6 and TRBJ2-1; unclear D gene. Looked up from germline, CDR1 is MNHNY and CDR2 is SVGAGI (reference sequence). Trimming stripped 2 bases from V and 10 bases from J, with 9 bases between. This CDR3 spans 12 amino acids. This CDR3 is CASSYAVREQFF. The CDR3 region has the DNA TGTGCCAGCAGTTACGCAGTCAGGGAGCAGTTCTTC.

The CDR3 here is CASSERSNTGNGYTF. CDR3 DNA sequence: TGTGCCAGCAGTGAAAGATCTAATACGGGTAATGGCTACACCTTC. V gene TRBV2 combines with J gene TRBJ1-2, with D hard to call. V was trimmed by 2 bases and J by 6 bases, leaving 16 bases between them. Germline values: CDR1 SNHLY, CDR2 FYNNEI. The CDR3 spans 15 residues.

This sequence joins TRBV29-1 and TRBJ1-2; D is perhaps TRBD1 (5 bases). CDR3 length: 12 amino acids. Germline lookup yields CDR1 SQVTM and CDR2 ANQGSEA. V lost 1 base, J lost 4 bases, and 7 bases lay in between. The CDR3 DNA sequence: TGCAGCGTTGAAGGACAGCCCTATGGCTACACCTTC. Encoded protein: CSVEGQPYGYTF.

The rearrangement uses TRBV6-5 and TRBJ1-1; tentatively, D is TRBD1 (6 bases). The germline CDR1 and CDR2 sequences are MNHEY and SVGAGI. V lost 7 bases, J lost 1 base, and 13 bases lay in between. The CDR3 is made up of 14 amino acids. The CDR3 coding sequence is TGTGCCAGCACCCCCCGAGGGGGGAACACTGAAGCTTTCTTT. This sequence encodes CASTPRGGNTEAFF.

This sequence joins TRBV5-1 and TRBJ2-7; D is uncertain. This CDR3 spans 14 amino acids. Per the germline V gene, CDR1 is SGHRS and CDR2 is YFSETQ. The V gene lost 0 bases and the J gene lost 0 bases, with 7 bases spanning the gap. The CDR3 DNA is TGCGCCAGCAGCTTGGTGGGCAGCTCCTACGAGCAGTACTTC. Protein sequence: CASSLVGSSYEQYF.

This CDR3 is CASSGRGTGHNEQFF. The CDR3 region has the DNA TGTGCCAGCAGTGGGAGGGGGACAGGGCACAATGAGCAGTTCTTC. The chain carries TRBV6-1 and TRBJ2-1, with 9 bases aligning to TRBD1. This CDR3 is 15 amino acids long. CDR1 is MNHNS, CDR2 SASEGT, per germline. The V segment lost 4 bases and the J segment 5 bases; nucleotides outside the gene matches: 6.

The genes are TRBV5-1 and TRBJ1-2; D ambiguous. In germline, CDR1 is SGHRS, CDR2 YFSETQ. The CDR3 consists of 13 residues. Trimming took off 0 bases at V and 3 bases at J, with 6 bases between the two ends. This CDR3 is CASSLDGDYGYTF. In DNA, the CDR3 is TGCGCCAGCAGCTTGGACGGTGACTATGGCTACACCTTC.

The rearrangement uses TRBV6-1 and TRBJ1-2; 8 bases line up with TRBD1. Germline V gives CDR1 MNHNS, CDR2 SASEGT. The CDR3 length is 16 residues. V trimming: 3 bases; J trimming: 3 bases; junction bases outside the gene matches: 9. The CDR3 DNA reads TGTGCCAGCAGTGAGGCTAGGACAGGGTCCCACTATGGCTACACCTTC. Amino acid sequence: CASSEARTGSHYGYTF.

The V call is TRBV4-1, the J call TRBJ1-1; D is unclear. From germline, CDR1 is MGHRA and CDR2 YSYEKL. This CDR3 is 15 amino acids long. Trimming stripped 4 bases from V and 1 base from J, with 13 bases between. CDR3: CASSLRPQTNTEAFF. In DNA, the CDR3 is TGCGCCAGCAGCCTTAGGCCACAGACGAACACTGAAGCTTTCTTT.

This chain joins TRBV18 and TRBJ2-7; maybe TRBD1 (6 bases). The CDR3 runs 14 residues. Germline V gene sequence: CDR1 KGHSH, CDR2 LQKENI. The ends were cut back, 6 bases at V and 4 bases at J, with 16 bases in the middle. This CDR3 is CASSTGQILYEQYF. As DNA, the CDR3 is TGTGCCAGCTCGACCGGACAGATTCTTTACGAGCAGTACTTC.

The chain employs TRBV4-2 and TRBJ2-7, with 8 bases identical to TRBD2. The CDR3 sequence is 15 residues long. The germline gives CDR1 LGHNA, CDR2 YNFKEQ. Germline trimming cut 4 bases from V and 5 bases from J; bases unmatched to any gene: 10. CDR3 protein: CASSRRGGRPNEQYF. The CDR3 region has the DNA TGTGCCAGCAGCCGTCGGGGGGGCAGGCCCAACGAGCAGTACTTC.